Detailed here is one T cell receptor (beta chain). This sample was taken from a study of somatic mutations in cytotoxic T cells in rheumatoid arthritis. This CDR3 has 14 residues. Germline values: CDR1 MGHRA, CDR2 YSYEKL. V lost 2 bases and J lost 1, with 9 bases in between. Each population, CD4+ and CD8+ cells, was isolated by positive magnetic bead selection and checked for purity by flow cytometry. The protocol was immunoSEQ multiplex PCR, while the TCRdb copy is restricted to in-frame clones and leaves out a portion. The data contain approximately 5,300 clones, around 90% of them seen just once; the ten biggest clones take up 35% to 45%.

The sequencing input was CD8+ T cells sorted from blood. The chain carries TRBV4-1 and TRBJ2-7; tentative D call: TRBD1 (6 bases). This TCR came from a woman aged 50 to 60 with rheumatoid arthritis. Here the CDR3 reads CASSQLDRSYEQYF. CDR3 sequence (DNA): TGCGCCAGCAGCCAATTAGACAGGTCCTACGAGCAGTACTTC.